A single sample is the source of the 11 T cell receptor beta chains below, sequenced in a study of shared clonotypes between healthy human individuals. Profiled with immunoSEQ multiplex PCR; TCRdb holds only in-frame clones, not every one. Seen here are around 2.3 million clones, almost 96% observed once, and the top ten hold over 0.1%. The sample comprised naive CD4+ T cells sorted from blood. Subset: CD45RA+ positively selected. These receptors came from a young man in good health.

CDR3 DNA: TGTGCCAGCAGCTTAGAGGGGGACAAGTCAGGAAACACCATATATTTT. Translation: CASSLEGDKSGNTIYF. This rearrangement joins TRBV11-2 to TRBJ1-3; possibly TRBD1 for D (6 bases). CDR3 length equals 16 residues. The V gene lost 0 bases and the J gene lost 4 bases, with 13 bases spanning the gap. Germline V gene data show CDR1 as SGHAT and CDR2 as FQNNGV.

CDR3: CAWRGGTLGLSTDTQYF. CDR3 in DNA: TGTGCCTGGAGGGGGGGGACTTTAGGTCTGAGCACAGATACGCAGTATTTT. The chain combines TRBV30 with TRBJ2-3; the match to TRBD2 covers 7 bases. This CDR3 is 17 amino acids long. The germline CDR1 and CDR2 sequences are GTSNPN and SVGIG (reference sequence). Losses at the gene ends were 3 bases for V and 0 bases for J; bases not matched to a gene: 12.

The rearrangement uses TRBV6-1 and TRBJ1-6; 7 nucleotides line up with TRBD1. The CDR3 sequence is 14 residues long. Trimming took 5 bases from V and 7 from J; bases not matched to a gene: 5. CDR1 is MNHNS and CDR2 is SASEGT in the germline V gene. CDR3 nucleotides: TGTGCCAGCAGTCCCCGGGACAGAAATTCACCCCTCCACTTT. Amino acids: CASSPRDRNSPLHF.

The chain uses TRBV4-1 and TRBJ1-6; D may be TRBD1 (5 bases). The CDR3 runs to 14 residues. Germline V lookup: CDR1 MGHRA, CDR2 YSYEKL. Trimming shortened V by 4 bases and J by 7 bases, and 11 bases separated the two germline ends. The CDR3 region is CASSPQPGNSPLHF. The DNA of the CDR3 is TGCGCCAGCAGCCCCCAACCAGGGAATTCACCCCTCCACTTT.

This rearrangement joins TRBV10-2 to TRBJ1-5; D gene ambiguous. Trimming left V 2 bases short and J 7 bases short, with 6 bases between. CDR3 length: 12 amino acids. Germline loops: CDR1 WSHSY, CDR2 SAAADI. CDR3 bases: TGCGCCAGCAGTGAGATGTACCAGCCCCAGCATTTT. It yields the protein CASSEMYQPQHF.

The V call is TRBV11-2, the J call TRBJ1-4; 7 bases map to TRBD1. The CDR3 consists of 13 residues. V trimming: 4 bases; J trimming: 8 bases; junction bases outside the gene matches: 4. Germline V gene lookup returns CDR1 SGHAT and CDR2 FQNNGV. CDR3 nucleotide sequence: TGTGCCAGCAGCTCCGGGACAGTAGAAAAACTGTTTTTT. This codes for CASSSGTVEKLFF.

The CDR3 is CASSAGTAEQYF. The CDR3 DNA reads as TGTGCCAGCTCAGCAGGGACAGCTGAGCAGTACTTC. The rearrangement uses TRBV18 and TRBJ2-7; 7 bases are shared with TRBD1. The CDR3 has 12 residues. Germline CDR1 KGHSH, CDR2 LQKENI. V gave up 5 bases and J gave up 7 bases; unmatched junction bases: 5. Combining the CDR3 with reference TRBV18 and TRBJ2-7 gives the whole variable domain NAGVMQNPRHLVRRRGQEARLRCSPMKGHSHVYWYRQLPEEGLKFMVYLQKENIIDESGMPKERFSAEFPKEGPSILRIQQVVRGDSAAYFCASSAGTAEQYFGPGTRLTVT.

The sample holds one count of this clone. The V gene is TRBV28, the J gene TRBJ2-7, with 7 positions matching TRBD1. The V and J ends lost 7 bases and 7 bases, in that order; junction bases with no gene match: 10. CDR3 length: 13 residues. CDR1 is MDHEN, CDR2 SYDVKM, per germline. CDR3 region: CASTRGGGEEQYF. Here the CDR3 DNA reads TGTGCCAGCACGCGAGGGGGCGGAGAGGAGCAGTACTTC.

The chain is built from TRBV7-2 and TRBJ2-1; D perhaps matches TRBD2 (6 bases). The germline gives CDR1 SGHTA, CDR2 FQGNSA. This CDR3 is 17 amino acids long. V dropped 0 bases and J dropped 0 bases, with 12 bases sitting between them. The DNA for the CDR3 is TGTGCCAGCAGCTTAGCCCCTAGCGCCAGCTCCTACAATGAGCAGTTCTTC. Protein sequence: CASSLAPSASSYNEQFF.

DNA for the CDR3: TGTGCCACCAGCAGAGATGTTACAGGACTAACGGGCTACACCTTC. Encoded protein: CATSRDVTGLTGYTF. The chain is built from TRBV15 and TRBJ1-2; tentatively, D is TRBD1 (5 bases). Germline V lookup: CDR1 LNHNV, CDR2 YYDKDF (reference sequence). V shed 0 bases and J shed 8 bases, with 16 bases lying between them. The CDR3 is 15 residues long.

V gene TRBV21-1 combines with J gene TRBJ2-1; the table calls TRBD2, which could not be checked here. TRBV21-1 is tagged as a pseudogene. The CDR3 extends over 15 amino acids. CDR3 in amino acids: CASSIGLAVYNEQFF. The DNA of the CDR3 is TGTGCCAGCAGCATCGGGCTAGCGGTGTACAATGAGCAGTTCTTC.